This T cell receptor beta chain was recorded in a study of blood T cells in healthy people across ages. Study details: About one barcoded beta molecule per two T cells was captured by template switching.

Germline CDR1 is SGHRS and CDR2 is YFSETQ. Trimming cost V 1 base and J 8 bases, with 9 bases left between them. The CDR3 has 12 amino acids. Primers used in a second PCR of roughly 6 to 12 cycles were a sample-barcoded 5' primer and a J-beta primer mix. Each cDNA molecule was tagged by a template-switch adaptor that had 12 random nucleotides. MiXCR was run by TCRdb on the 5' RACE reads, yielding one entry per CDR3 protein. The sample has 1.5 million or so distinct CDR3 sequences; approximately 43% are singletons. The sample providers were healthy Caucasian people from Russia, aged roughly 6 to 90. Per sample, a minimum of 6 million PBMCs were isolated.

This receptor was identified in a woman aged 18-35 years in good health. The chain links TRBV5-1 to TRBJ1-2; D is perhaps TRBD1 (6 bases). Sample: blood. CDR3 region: CASSLNREGYTF. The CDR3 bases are TGCGCCAGCAGCTTGAACAGGGAAGGCTACACCTTC.